A single sample is the source of the 11 T cell receptor beta chains below, sequenced in a study of blood T cell repertoires in COVID-19. Only in-frame clones appear in the TCRdb table, and some are missing; sequencing was by immunoSEQ multiplex PCR. The table has hundreds of thousands of clones, 70% to 90% seen once. The sample consisted of peripheral blood. All receptors derive from a woman between 18 and 29 years old with acute or convalescent COVID-19.

This clone was counted only a few times. The rearrangement links TRBV27 to TRBJ1-5; D is unclear. The CDR3 loop spans 14 amino acids. V was clipped by 3 bases and J by 1 base, with 7 bases between them. Germline V gene data show CDR1 as MNHEY and CDR2 as SMNVEV (reference sequence). CDR3 amino acids: CASSFTRSNQPQHF. The CDR3 DNA follows: TGTGCCAGCAGTTTTACGCGGAGCAATCAGCCCCAGCATTTT.

The gene calls are TRBV5-4 and TRBJ1-3; the D gene is possibly TRBD1 (5 bases). V lost 4 bases, J lost 0 bases, and 17 bases lay in between. The length of the CDR3 is 17 residues. Per the germline V gene, CDR1 is SGHNT and CDR2 is YYREEE (reference sequence). CDR3 sequence reads: CASSRGGRSSSGNTIYF. CDR3 nucleotides: TGTGCCAGCAGCCGGGGGGGAAGGTCCAGCTCTGGAAACACCATATATTTT.

The chain couples TRBV12-5 to TRBJ2-7; D ambiguous. The germline V gene encodes CDR1 LGHNT and CDR2 FRNRAP. The CDR3 is made up of 11 amino acids. V lost 4 bases and J 4 bases, leaving 5 bases between the germline ends. Written as DNA, the CDR3 is TGTGCTAGTGGTTCCCAGTACGAGCAGTACTTC. Encoded protein: CASGSQYEQYF.

The chain links TRBV29-1 to TRBJ2-1; 11 bases match TRBD1. Trimming removed 5 bases from V and 6 bases from J; junction bases left unmatched: 9. The CDR3 runs 15 residues. Germline values: CDR1 SQVTM, CDR2 ANQGSEA. The CDR3 bases are TGCAGCGTTAACTTGATGGGACAGGGGGTCAATGAGCAGTTCTTC. Translating it yields CSVNLMGQGVNEQFF.

The CDR3 reads CASSSGTSLPSSYEQYF. CDR3 coding DNA: TGTGCCAGCTCATCCGGGACTTCACTACCCAGCTCCTACGAGCAGTACTTC. The V call is TRBV18, the J call TRBJ2-7; the D gene is possibly TRBD2 (6 bases). This CDR3 contains 17 residues. V was clipped by 5 bases and J by 0 bases, with 20 bases between them. Germline V gene lookup returns CDR1 KGHSH and CDR2 LQKENI. Full variable domain (missing parts from reference TRBV18 and TRBJ2-7): NAGVMQNPRHLVRRRGQEARLRCSPMKGHSHVYWYRQLPEEGLKFMVYLQKENIIDESGMPKERFSAEFPKEGPSILRIQQVVRGDSAAYFCASSSGTSLPSSYEQYFGPGTRLTVT.

The V and J genes are TRBV19 and TRBJ1-1; 7 nucleotides align to TRBD1. V was clipped by 2 bases and J by 7 bases; unmatched bases: 7. Germline V gene data show CDR1 as LNHDA and CDR2 as SQIVND (reference sequence). CDR3 length equals 14 residues. CDR3 bases: TGTGCCAGTAGTATAAGGGACAGAAGGGTTGAAGCTTTCTTT. Its protein is CASSIRDRRVEAFF.

This clone has just one count. V usage is TRBV5-8 and J usage is TRBJ1-6, with D possibly TRBD1 on 5 matching bases. In germline, CDR1 is SGHTS, CDR2 YDEGEE. V was cut by 1 base and J by 7 bases, with 18 bases left in between. This CDR3 contains 17 residues. The CDR3 sequence is CASSLRGLQGGNSPLHF. For the CDR3, the DNA is TGTGCCAGCAGCTTGAGAGGTCTTCAGGGAGGGAATTCACCCCTCCACTTT.

This CDR3 is CASSPVNEGDYEQYF. As DNA, the CDR3 is TGTGCCAGCAGCCCAGTCAACGAAGGGGATTACGAGCAGTACTTC. The rearrangement links TRBV11-2 to TRBJ2-7, with a weak D call TRBD1 (5 bases). V was shortened by 5 bases and J by 4 bases, with 18 bases between the two germline ends. This CDR3 is built from 15 residues. Germline assignment: CDR1 SGHAT and CDR2 FQNNGV.

The chain combines TRBV29-1 with TRBJ1-1; 8 positions match TRBD1. Per germline, CDR1 SQVTM and CDR2 ANQGSEA. There are 11 residues in the CDR3. J was trimmed by 8 bases and V by 1 base; bases with no gene match: 0. The chain's CDR3 is CSVEGDREAFF. CDR3 nucleotide sequence: TGCAGCGTTGAAGGGGACAGGGAAGCTTTCTTT.

The rearrangement uses TRBV28 and TRBJ2-3; 7 bases agree with TRBD2. Looked up from germline, CDR1 is MDHEN and CDR2 is SYDVKM. The V and J ends lost 3 bases and 0 bases, in that order; junction bases with no gene match: 24. This CDR3 comprises 22 residues. The CDR3 loop is CASSFYPWGGSLLMSSTDTQYF. The CDR3 DNA follows: TGTGCCAGCAGTTTTTATCCGTGGGGGGGGTCCCTCTTAATGTCTAGCACAGATACGCAGTATTTT. The entire variable domain, with the rest obtained from reference TRBV28 and TRBJ2-3, is as follows: DVKVTQSSRYLVKRTGEKVFLECVQDMDHENMFWYRQDPGLGLRLIYFSYDVKMKEKGDIPEGYSVSREKKERFSLILESASTNQTSMYLCASSFYPWGGSLLMSSTDTQYFGPGTRLTVL.

The chain joins TRBV4-3 to TRBJ2-3; D uncertain. Germline CDR1 reads LGHNA; CDR2 reads YSLEER. The CDR3 covers 13 residues. The germline V and J ends were trimmed by 0 bases and 4 bases, with 5 bases remaining between them. CDR3 in amino acids: CASSQDDSDTQYF. The CDR3 nucleotides read TGCGCCAGCAGCCAAGATGACTCAGATACGCAGTATTTT.